A selection of T cell receptor beta chains follows, all from one sample in a study of cytomegalovirus exposure and HLA in healthy donors. TCRdb's copy holds only in-frame clones and misses some; the assay was immunoSEQ multiplex PCR. The sample contains approximately 120,000 clones, 75% to 90% of which appear only once. Source material: PBMCs. The receptors were sampled from a man between 25 and 39 years old in good health and CMV-seropositive. CDR3s include the opening cysteine and the closing phenylalanine or tryptophan. D genes are given only for firm matches. Clone size, where shown, is once, few, many, or a class for clones that have expanded.

v_call	j_call	d_call	clone_size	cdr3_aa	cdr3_nt
TRBV30	TRBJ2-4	-	-	CAWSVGAAPQNIQYF	TGTGCCTGGAGTGTAGGTGCAGCGCCTCAAAACATTCAGTACTTC
TRBV6-6	TRBJ2-7	-	-	CASRTPDRSYEQYF	TGTGCCAGCAGGACCCCGGACAGATCCTACGAGCAGTACTTC
TRBV5-1	TRBJ1-4	-	once	CASRVGQNNEKLFF	TGCGCCAGCAGGGTCGGACAAAATAATGAAAAACTGTTTTTT
TRBV7-9	TRBJ2-5	TRBD2	-	CASSSGLAGGLEETQYF	TGTGCCAGCAGCTCCGGACTAGCGGGGGGCTTAGAAGAGACCCAGTACTTC
TRBV29-1	TRBJ2-6	-	few	CSAQGDSGANVLTF	TGCAGCGCACAGGGTGACTCTGGGGCCAACGTCCTGACTTTC
TRBV6-4	TRBJ1-6	-	-	CASSDDRLDNSPLHF	TGTGCCAGCAGTGACGACAGGCTCGATAATTCACCCCTCCACTTT
TRBV10-2	TRBJ1-1	-	once	CASRDSLGTEAFF	TGCGCCAGCAGGGACTCCCTAGGGACTGAAGCTTTCTTT
TRBV19	TRBJ1-5	-	-	CASRPDTNAGNQPQHF	TGTGCCAGTAGGCCAGACACGAACGCAGGCAATCAGCCCCAGCATTTT
TRBV15	TRBJ1-6	TRBD1	few	CATSRFRGADSPLHF	TGTGCCACCAGCAGGTTCAGGGGGGCCGATTCACCCCTCCACTTT
TRBV30	TRBJ1-2	-	-	CAWSPEQAGYTF	TGTGCCTGGAGTCCTGAACAGGCCGGCTACACCTTC
TRBV19	TRBJ2-7	TRBD1	few	CATRQGGVYEQYF	TGTGCCACCCGACAGGGTGGGGTCTACGAGCAGTACTTC
TRBV6-1	TRBJ1-4	-	-	CASRTFTATNEKLFF	TGTGCCAGCAGAACTTTTACCGCAACTAATGAAAAACTGTTTTTT
TRBV20-1	TRBJ2-1	-	-	CSASVHNEQFF	TGCAGTGCTAGCGTCCACAATGAGCAGTTCTTC
TRBV15	TRBJ1-3	TRBD1	-	CATSRGRGQGDPTIYF	TGTGCCACCAGCAGAGGCCGGGGACAGGGGGATCCCACCATATATTTT
TRBV7-6	TRBJ2-3	TRBD2	-	CASSPLAGGGDTQYF	TGTGCCAGCAGCCCACTAGCGGGGGGTGGGGATACGCAGTATTTT
TRBV2	TRBJ1-5	-	few	CASKFGGQPQHF	TGTGCCAGCAAATTTGGAGGACAGCCCCAGCATTTT
TRBV18	TRBJ1-4	TRBD1	-	CASSPDRGEDEKLFF	TGTGCCAGCTCACCCGACAGGGGAGAGGATGAAAAACTGTTTTTT
TRBV6-6	TRBJ2-2	TRBD1	once	CASTKTGADTGELFF	TGTGCCAGCACTAAGACAGGGGCGGACACCGGGGAGCTGTTTTTT
TRBV7-8	TRBJ2-1	TRBD1	-	CASSPGTGGRQSTPSGYNEQFF	TGTGCCAGCAGCCCCGGGACAGGGGGGCGACAGTCCACCCCCAGCGGCTACAATGAGCAGTTCTTC
TRBV11-2	TRBJ1-2	TRBD1	-	CASSRSRDRLSNYGYTF	TGTGCCAGCAGCCGCAGCCGGGACAGATTATCTAACTATGGCTACACCTTC
TRBV7-8	TRBJ1-6	-	-	CASSLGSHSPLHF	TGTGCCAGCAGCTTAGGTTCTCATTCACCCCTCCACTTT
TRBV10-3	TRBJ2-1	TRBD1	few	CATGIQGANEQFF	TGTGCCACTGGGATCCAGGGGGCTAATGAGCAGTTCTTC
TRBV12-5	TRBJ2-5	-	once	CASGLVVGGALPFQETQYF	TGTGCTAGTGGTTTGGTAGTGGGGGGGGCACTACCCTTCCAAGAGACCCAGTACTTC
TRBV18	TRBJ1-5	-	-	CASSPGGSNQPQHF	TGTGCCAGCTCACCGGGGGGATCGAATCAGCCCCAGCATTTT
TRBV19	TRBJ1-2	TRBD1	-	CASSLGQAANYGYTF	TGTGCCAGTAGTTTGGGACAGGCAGCTAACTATGGCTACACCTTC
TRBV6-6	TRBJ2-1	TRBD2	-	CASSYSGGSSYNEQFF	TGTGCCAGCAGTTACTCGGGGGGGAGCTCCTACAATGAGCAGTTCTTC
TRBV18	TRBJ2-5	-	-	CASSPGALEEETQYF	TGTGCCAGCTCACCAGGGGCCCTCGAAGAAGAGACCCAGTACTTC
TRBV4-1	TRBJ2-1	TRBD2	-	CASSHLGLAGGRREQFF	TGCGCCAGCAGCCACCTAGGACTAGCGGGGGGGCGACGTGAGCAGTTCTTC
TRBV7-2	TRBJ1-5	-	-	CASSKELSNQPQHF	TGTGCCAGCAGCAAAGAACTTAGCAATCAGCCCCAGCATTTT
TRBV7-8	TRBJ2-5	TRBD2	-	CASSLWGSGGFETQYF	TGTGCCAGCAGCTTATGGGGTAGCGGGGGATTTGAGACCCAGTACTTC
TRBV6-5	TRBJ1-1	-	-	CASSYSRDWNTEAFF	TGTGCCAGCAGTTACTCGAGGGATTGGAACACTGAAGCTTTCTTT
TRBV5-6	TRBJ2-7	TRBD1	-	CASSLGGGPYEQYF	TGTGCCAGCAGCTTGGGAGGGGGCCCCTACGAGCAGTACTTC
TRBV15	TRBJ2-1	-	-	CATSRVRGSGNEQFF	TGTGCCACCAGCAGAGTCAGGGGCTCTGGCAATGAGCAGTTCTTC
TRBV19	TRBJ2-7	-	-	CASSTFPRQTSYEQYF	TGTGCCAGTAGTACCTTCCCCAGGCAAACCTCCTACGAGCAGTACTTC
TRBV5-5	TRBJ2-3	-	-	CASSSLTADTQYF	TGTGCCAGCAGCTCATTAACGGCAGATACGCAGTATTTT
TRBV19	TRBJ1-1	-	few	CASKQFMNTEAFF	TGTGCCAGTAAACAATTTATGAACACTGAAGCTTTCTTT
TRBV7-2	TRBJ1-2	TRBD1	-	CASSSNRGQGYGYTF	TGTGCCAGCAGCTCCAACAGGGGGCAAGGCTATGGCTACACCTTC
TRBV10-3	TRBJ2-6	TRBD2	once	CAIGSGGTSGANVLTF	TGTGCCATCGGCAGCGGGGGTACCTCTGGGGCCAACGTCCTGACTTTC
TRBV7-3	TRBJ2-3	TRBD2	-	CASSPSGGSADTQYF	TGTGCCAGCAGCCCCTCGGGGGGGAGCGCAGATACGCAGTATTTT
TRBV6-1	TRBJ2-7	TRBD1	few	CASRERTGVPSYEQYF	TGTGCCAGCAGAGAAAGAACAGGGGTACCTTCCTACGAGCAGTACTTC
TRBV14	TRBJ1-3	-	-	CASSQLSSGNTIYF	TGTGCCAGCAGCCAACTATCCTCTGGAAACACCATATATTTT
TRBV6-1	TRBJ2-7	TRBD1	-	CASSEPHRTGQYF	TGCGCCAGCAGTGAACCCCACAGGACAGGGCAGTACTTC
TRBV6-5	TRBJ1-5	-	-	CASSDRGQPQHF	TGTGCCAGCAGCGACAGAGGTCAGCCCCAGCATTTT
TRBV5-1	TRBJ2-1	-	few	CASRGGPGNEQFF	TGCGCCAGCAGGGGGGGGCCTGGGAATGAGCAGTTCTTC
TRBV5-1	TRBJ1-4	-	once	CASSHSGGHGEKLFF	TGCGCCAGCAGCCACTCGGGGGGGCATGGTGAAAAACTGTTTTTT
TRBV18	TRBJ2-5	TRBD2	once	CASLGLGTETQYF	TGTGCCAGCCTGGGACTAGGGACGGAGACCCAGTACTTC
TRBV6-5	TRBJ1-5	-	-	CASSYAGSNQPQHF	TGTGCCAGCAGTTACGCCGGTAGCAATCAGCCCCAGCATTTT
TRBV10-3	TRBJ1-5	-	few	CAISEEWQYSNQPQHF	TGTGCCATCAGTGAGGAATGGCAGTATAGCAATCAGCCCCAGCATTTT
TRBV13	TRBJ1-2	TRBD1	-	CASSLNRGGYTF	TGTGCCAGCAGCCTAAACAGGGGTGGCTACACCTTC
TRBV6-1	TRBJ2-7	TRBD2	-	CASSSLAGGQGEQYF	TGTGCCAGCAGTTCCCTAGCGGGGGGGCAGGGCGAGCAGTACTTC
TRBV25-1	TRBJ1-2	-	-	CASSDTRQGKGYTF	TGTGCCAGCAGTGACACACGGCAGGGGAAAGGCTACACCTTC
TRBV6-1	TRBJ1-2	-	-	CASSELQNYGYTF	TGTGCCAGCAGTGAACTCCAGAACTATGGCTACACCTTC
TRBV27	TRBJ1-2	-	few	CASSLSKGQLGYGYTF	TGTGCCAGCAGTTTATCAAAGGGGCAGTTGGGCTATGGCTACACCTTC